Included here is one T cell receptor (beta chain) sequence, with context. Original processing methods: Estimation of nucleated cell counts was performed using reference gene primer amplification. Sequenced by immunoSEQ multiplex PCR; TCRdb stores in-frame clones only, minus some. That table is the source of V, J and clone size, and D and trimming were worked out from the DNA. The repertoire holds roughly 250,000 clones, with less than 85% as singletons. This entry comes from a study of blood T cell repertoires in COVID-19. Study at large: Both acute and convalescent COVID-19 samples were obtained from the United States, Italy and Spain. PBMCs, B-cell-depleted T cells, or T cells provided the cDNA or gDNA that made up the material.

The source is a woman over 75 with active or convalescent COVID-19. The sequenced sample consisted of peripheral blood.

The chain's CDR3 is CASSIREGGGAGELFF. The CDR3 nucleotides read TGTGCCAGTAGTATTAGGGAGGGGGGCGGTGCCGGGGAGCTGTTTTTT. The V call is TRBV19, the J call TRBJ2-2; maybe TRBD2 (7 bases). The CDR3 runs 16 residues. Looked up from germline, CDR1 is LNHDA and CDR2 is SQIVND (reference sequence). The germline V and J ends were trimmed by 3 bases and 6 bases, with 17 bases remaining between them.